The 6 T cell receptor beta chains given below trace back to one sample, sequenced in a study of T cells in Graves' hyperthyroidism and ophthalmopathy. RNA transcripts yielded amplified TCR beta CDR3 regions. Researchers ran a first-round RT-PCR on the TCR CDR3 using the HTBI primer set. TCRdb itself ran the multiplex PCR reads through MiXCR, one entry per CDR3 protein. Of about 400,000 distinct CDR3 sequences in the sample, around 16% are singletons; the top ten hold almost 8%. Material: blood. The receptors originated from a woman under 30 with Graves' hyperthyroidism.

This clonotype was found a few times. The genes are TRBV5-1 and TRBJ2-5; D is undetermined. The CDR3 has 16 amino acids. V lost 0 bases to trimming and J lost 4 bases, with 16 bases between them. The germline V gene encodes CDR1 SGHRS and CDR2 YFSETQ. In DNA form, the CDR3 reads TGCGCCAGCAGCTTGGCCTCTTGGGAATTCCGAGAGACCCAGTACTTC. The encoded protein is CASSLASWEFRETQYF.

The V gene is TRBV6-2 or TRBV6-3, the J gene TRBJ2-6, with a tentative D call TRBD2 (6 bases). Trimming stripped 5 bases from V and 4 bases from J, with 21 bases between. The CDR3 consists of 18 residues. Germline CDR1 is MNHEY and CDR2 is SVGEGT. The CDR3 loop reads CASSELGTVFGGANVLTF. The CDR3 DNA is TGTGCCAGCAGTGAGCTCGGGACTGTCTTTGGAGGGGCCAACGTCCTGACTTTC.

A word on this clonotype: A much larger clone differs from this one at a single base, so this may be a read error. The J gene is TRBJ2-2, the V gene TRBV12-3 or TRBV12-4; 10 bases are a match to TRBD2. This CDR3 region has 15 residues. CDR3: CGSSLQLAGTGELFF. The CDR3 region has the DNA TGTGGCAGCAGTTTACAACTAGCGGGAACCGGGGAGCTGTTTTTT.

This clonotype came up many times. The rearrangement joins TRBV2 to TRBJ2-3; TRBD1 or TRBD2 may be the D gene (5 bases each). CDR1 SNHLY and CDR2 FYNNEI come from the germline V gene. The V and J ends lost 7 bases and 3 bases respectively, with 17 bases between them. This CDR3 has 15 amino acids. CDR3 amino acids: CASKLGDAVTDTQYF. CDR3 DNA: TGTGCCAGCAAGTTAGGGGACGCAGTTACAGATACGCAGTATTTT.

The chain employs TRBV4-1 and TRBJ1-3; 9 bases are shared with TRBD1. The CDR3 totals 17 residues. CDR1 MGHRA and CDR2 YSYEKL come from the germline V gene. Trimming removed 4 bases from V and 0 bases from J; junction bases left unmatched: 7. Written as DNA, the CDR3 is TGCGCCAGCAGCCCCCCGGACAGGGGTTCCTCTGGAAACACCATATATTTT. As protein: CASSPPDRGSSGNTIYF.

The chain is built from TRBV18 and TRBJ2-6; D unresolved. This CDR3 spans 16 amino acids. Per germline, CDR1 KGHSH and CDR2 LQKENI. The germline V and J ends were trimmed by 3 bases and 4 bases, with 13 bases remaining between them. The CDR3 bases are TGTGCCAGCTCACCTCAGGACGGGCTCGGGGCCAACGTCCTGACTTTC. It encodes CASSPQDGLGANVLTF. The whole variable domain, filled in from reference TRBV18 and TRBJ2-6, reads NAGVMQNPRHLVRRRGQEARLRCSPMKGHSHVYWYRQLPEEGLKFMVYLQKENIIDESGMPKERFSAEFPKEGPSILRIQQVVRGDSAAYFCASSPQDGLGANVLTFGAGSRLTVL.